The T cell receptor beta chain under discussion was sequenced for a study of control samples from healthy donors and cancer patients. Trimming took 8 bases from V and 2 from J; bases not matched to a gene: 3. The CDR3 is made up of 14 amino acids. Germline CDR1 SEHNR, CDR2 FQNEAQ (reference sequence). Data came from immunoSEQ multiplex PCR; TCRdb stores just in-frame clones and leaves some out. Of tens of thousands of clones detected, roughly 90% appear once; the ten largest clones hold approximately 15%. This clone was counted only a few times. V gene TRBV7-9 combines with J gene TRBJ2-2; 9 nucleotides match TRBD2. This clonotype originated in a woman in her 70s in good health. The sequencing sample was made of blood. The CDR3 region is CASLTSGNTGELFF. The DNA for the CDR3 is TGTGCCAGCCTGACTAGCGGTAACACCGGGGAGCTGTTTTTT.